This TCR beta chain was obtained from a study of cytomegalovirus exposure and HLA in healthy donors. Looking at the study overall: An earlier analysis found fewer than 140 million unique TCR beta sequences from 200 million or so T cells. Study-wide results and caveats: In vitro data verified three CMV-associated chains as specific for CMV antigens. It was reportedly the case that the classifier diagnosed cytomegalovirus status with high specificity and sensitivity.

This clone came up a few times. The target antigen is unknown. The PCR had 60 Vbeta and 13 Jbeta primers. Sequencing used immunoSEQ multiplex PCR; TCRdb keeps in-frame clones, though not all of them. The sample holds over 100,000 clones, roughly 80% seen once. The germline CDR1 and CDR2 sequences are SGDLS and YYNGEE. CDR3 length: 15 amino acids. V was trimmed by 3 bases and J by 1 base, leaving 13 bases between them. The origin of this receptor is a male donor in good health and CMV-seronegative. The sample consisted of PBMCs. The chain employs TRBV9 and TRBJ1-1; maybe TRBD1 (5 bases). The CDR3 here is CASSGGAKPNTEAFF. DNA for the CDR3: TGTGCCAGCAGCGGCGGGGCCAAACCGAACACTGAAGCTTTCTTT.